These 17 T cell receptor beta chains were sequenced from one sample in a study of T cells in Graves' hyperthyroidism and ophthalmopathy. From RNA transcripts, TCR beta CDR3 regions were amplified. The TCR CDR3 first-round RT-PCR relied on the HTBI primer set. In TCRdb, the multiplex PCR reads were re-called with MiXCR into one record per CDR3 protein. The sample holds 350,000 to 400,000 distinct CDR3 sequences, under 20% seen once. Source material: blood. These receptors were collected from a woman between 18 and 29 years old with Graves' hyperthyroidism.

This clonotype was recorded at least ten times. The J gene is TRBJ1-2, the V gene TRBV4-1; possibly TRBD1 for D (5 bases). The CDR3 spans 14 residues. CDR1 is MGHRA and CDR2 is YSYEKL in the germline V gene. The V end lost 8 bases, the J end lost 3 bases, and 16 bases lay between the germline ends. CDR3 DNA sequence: TGCGCCAGCGGTTGGGGGGTAGCGGACTATGGCTACACCTTC. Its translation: CASGWGVADYGYTF.

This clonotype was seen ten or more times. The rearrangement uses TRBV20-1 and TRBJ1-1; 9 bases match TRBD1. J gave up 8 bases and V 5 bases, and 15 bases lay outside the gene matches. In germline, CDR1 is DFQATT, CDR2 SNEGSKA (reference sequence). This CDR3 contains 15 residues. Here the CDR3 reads CSADTGGWVLGEAFF. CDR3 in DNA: TGCAGTGCTGATACAGGGGGCTGGGTGTTGGGCGAAGCTTTCTTT.

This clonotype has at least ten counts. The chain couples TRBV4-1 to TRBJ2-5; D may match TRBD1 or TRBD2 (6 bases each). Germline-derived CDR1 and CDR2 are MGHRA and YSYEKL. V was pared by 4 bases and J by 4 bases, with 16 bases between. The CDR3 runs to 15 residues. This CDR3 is CASSPEGGTLETQYF. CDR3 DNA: TGCGCCAGCAGCCCGGAAGGGGGGACCCTAGAGACCCAGTACTTC.

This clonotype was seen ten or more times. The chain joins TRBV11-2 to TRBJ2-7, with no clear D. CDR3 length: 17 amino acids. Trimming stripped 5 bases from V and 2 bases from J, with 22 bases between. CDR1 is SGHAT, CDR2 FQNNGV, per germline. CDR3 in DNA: TGTGCCAGCAGCCCCGGCCGTGGCAGAATGGGTACCTACGAGCAGTACTTC. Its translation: CASSPGRGRMGTYEQYF.

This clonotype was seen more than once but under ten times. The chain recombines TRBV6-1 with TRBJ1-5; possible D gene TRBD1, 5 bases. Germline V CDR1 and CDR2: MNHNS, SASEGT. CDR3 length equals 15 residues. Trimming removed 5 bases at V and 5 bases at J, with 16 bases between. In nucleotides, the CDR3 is TGTGCCAGCAGTCCCCCGGGGCAGGGTGATCAGCCCCAGCATTTT. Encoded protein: CASSPPGQGDQPQHF.

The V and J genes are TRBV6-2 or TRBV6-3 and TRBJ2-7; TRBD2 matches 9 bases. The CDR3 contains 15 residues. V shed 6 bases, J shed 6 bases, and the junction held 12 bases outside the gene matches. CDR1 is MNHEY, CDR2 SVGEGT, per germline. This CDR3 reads CASSLVLAGEAEQYF. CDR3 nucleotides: TGTGCCAGCAGCTTAGTATTAGCGGGAGAGGCCGAGCAGTACTTC.

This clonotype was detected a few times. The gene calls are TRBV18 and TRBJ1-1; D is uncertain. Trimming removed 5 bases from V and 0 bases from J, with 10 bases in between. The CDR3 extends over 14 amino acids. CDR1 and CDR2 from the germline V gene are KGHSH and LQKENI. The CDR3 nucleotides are TGTGCCAGCTCAAGATTGGGAATGAACACTGAAGCTTTCTTT. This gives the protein CASSRLGMNTEAFF. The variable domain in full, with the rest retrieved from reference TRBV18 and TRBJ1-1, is NAGVMQNPRHLVRRRGQEARLRCSPMKGHSHVYWYRQLPEEGLKFMVYLQKENIIDESGMPKERFSAEFPKEGPSILRIQQVVRGDSAAYFCASSRLGMNTEAFFGQGTRLTVV.

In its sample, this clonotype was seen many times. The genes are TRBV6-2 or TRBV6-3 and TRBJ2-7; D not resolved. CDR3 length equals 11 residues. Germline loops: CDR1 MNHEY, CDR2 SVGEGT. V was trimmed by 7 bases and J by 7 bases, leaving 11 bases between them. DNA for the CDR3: TGTGCCAGCACCCCCGGTGCGGAGCAGTACTTC. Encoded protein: CASTPGAEQYF.

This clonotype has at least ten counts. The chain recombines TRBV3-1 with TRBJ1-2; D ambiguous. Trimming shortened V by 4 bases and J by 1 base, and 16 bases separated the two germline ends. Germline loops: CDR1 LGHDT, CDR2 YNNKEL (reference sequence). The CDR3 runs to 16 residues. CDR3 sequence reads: CASSLRGSRYNYGYTF. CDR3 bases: TGTGCCAGCAGCCTCCGGGGAAGCAGATATAACTATGGCTACACCTTC.

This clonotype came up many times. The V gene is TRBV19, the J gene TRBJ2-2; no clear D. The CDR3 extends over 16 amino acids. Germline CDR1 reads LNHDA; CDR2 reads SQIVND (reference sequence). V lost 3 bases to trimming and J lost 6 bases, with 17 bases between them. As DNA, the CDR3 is TGTGCCAGTAGTATGAAGGCCTACCGCCCCTCCGGGGAGCTGTTTTTT. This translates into CASSMKAYRPSGELFF.

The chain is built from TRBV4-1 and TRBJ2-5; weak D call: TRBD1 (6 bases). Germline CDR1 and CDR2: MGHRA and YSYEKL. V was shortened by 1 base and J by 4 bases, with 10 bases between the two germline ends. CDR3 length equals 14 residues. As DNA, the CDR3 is TGCGCCAGCAGCCAAGCAGGGGTTAGAGAGACCCAGTACTTC. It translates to CASSQAGVRETQYF.

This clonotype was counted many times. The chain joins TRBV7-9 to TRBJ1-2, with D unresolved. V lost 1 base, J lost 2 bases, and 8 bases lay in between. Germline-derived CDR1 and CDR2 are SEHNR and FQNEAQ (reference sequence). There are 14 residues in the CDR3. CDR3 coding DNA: TGTGCCAGCAGCTTAGTTAGACTGAACTATGGCTACACCTTC. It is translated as CASSLVRLNYGYTF.

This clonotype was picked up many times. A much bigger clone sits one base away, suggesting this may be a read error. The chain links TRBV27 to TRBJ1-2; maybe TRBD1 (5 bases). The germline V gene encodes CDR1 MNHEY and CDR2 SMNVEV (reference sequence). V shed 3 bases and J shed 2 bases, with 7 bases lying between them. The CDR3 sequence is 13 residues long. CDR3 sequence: CASSFRDNYGYTF. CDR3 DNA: TGTGCCAGCAGTTTCCGGGACAACTATGGCTACACCTTC.

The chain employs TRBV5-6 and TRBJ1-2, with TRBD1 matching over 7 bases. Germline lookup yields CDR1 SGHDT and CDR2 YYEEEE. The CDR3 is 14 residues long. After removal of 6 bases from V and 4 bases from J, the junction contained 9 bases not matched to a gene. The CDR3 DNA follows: TGTGCCAGCACCCTCCGGGACAGAGCCTATGGCTACACCTTC. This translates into CASTLRDRAYGYTF.

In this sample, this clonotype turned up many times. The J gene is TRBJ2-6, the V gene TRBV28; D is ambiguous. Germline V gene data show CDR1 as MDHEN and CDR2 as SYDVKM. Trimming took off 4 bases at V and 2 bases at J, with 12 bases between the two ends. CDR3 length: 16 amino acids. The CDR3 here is CASSSPRAAGANVLTF. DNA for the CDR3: TGTGCCAGCAGTTCCCCCCGGGCGGCTGGGGCCAACGTCCTGACTTTC.

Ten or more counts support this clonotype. CDR3 loop: CASSRRRGETQYF. Written as DNA, the CDR3 is TGTGCCAGCAGCCGACGGAGGGGGGAGACCCAGTACTTC. The V and J genes are TRBV7-3 and TRBJ2-5; the D gene could be TRBD1 or TRBD2 (6 bases each). Germline loops: CDR1 SGHTA, CDR2 FQGTGA. The V end lost 5 bases, the J end lost 5 bases, and 12 bases lay between the germline ends. The CDR3 has 13 residues.

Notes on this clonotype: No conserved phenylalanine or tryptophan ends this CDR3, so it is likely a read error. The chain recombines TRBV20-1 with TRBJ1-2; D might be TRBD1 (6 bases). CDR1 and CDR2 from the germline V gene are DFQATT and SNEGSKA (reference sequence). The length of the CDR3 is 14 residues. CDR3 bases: TGCAATGCTCTGAAGGGGGGGTTGGTCCCTGGCTACACCTTG. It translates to CNALKGGLVPGYTL.